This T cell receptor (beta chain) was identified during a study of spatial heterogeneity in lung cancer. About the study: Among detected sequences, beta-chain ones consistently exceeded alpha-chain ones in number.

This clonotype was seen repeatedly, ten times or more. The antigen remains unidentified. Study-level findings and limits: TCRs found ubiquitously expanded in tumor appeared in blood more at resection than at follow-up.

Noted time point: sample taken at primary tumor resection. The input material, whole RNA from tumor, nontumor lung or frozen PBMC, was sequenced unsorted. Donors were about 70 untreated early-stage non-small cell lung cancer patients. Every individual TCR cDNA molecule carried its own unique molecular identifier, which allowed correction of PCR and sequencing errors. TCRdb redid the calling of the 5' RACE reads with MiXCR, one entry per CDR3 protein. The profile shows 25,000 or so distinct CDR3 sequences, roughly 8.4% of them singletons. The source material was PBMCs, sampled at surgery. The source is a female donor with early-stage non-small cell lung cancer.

CDR3 sequence (DNA): TGCAGCGCCCGGGACAGGGATGATGATTCCGGGGAGCTGTTTTTT. It yields the protein CSARDRDDDSGELFF. The V gene is TRBV29-1, the J gene TRBJ2-2; 9 bases line up with TRBD1. The germline gives CDR1 SQVTM, CDR2 ANQGSEA. The CDR3 is made up of 15 amino acids. Trimming took 7 bases from V and 6 from J; bases not matched to a gene: 12.